Listed below are T cell receptor beta chains from one sample, sequenced in a study of identical twins. One entry per CDR3 protein results from TCRdb running MiXCR on the 5' RACE reads. The data hold approximately 220,000 distinct CDR3 sequences, with approximately 7.9% observed a single time. The same data also contributed to another study, on yellow fever vaccine responses in identical twins.

Material: CD8+ T cells sorted from blood. Receptors were obtained from a woman aged 18-35 years in good health. Both conserved end residues are part of each CDR3. The D gene is left open where the match is weak. The size entry is marked missing in some rows and otherwise reads once, few, many or a size class.

d_gene: -
v_gene: TRBV27
abundance: few
len: 14
j_gene: TRBJ1-4
CDR3aa: CASSTYRDNEKLFF
CDR3nt: TGTGCCAGCAGTACCTACAGGGATAATGAAAAACTGTTTTTT

d_gene: -
v_gene: TRBV15
abundance: -
len: 15
j_gene: TRBJ2-7
CDR3aa: CATSRDQDRDYEQYF
CDR3nt: TGTGCCACCAGCAGAGATCAGGACAGAGACTACGAGCAGTACTTC

d_gene: -
v_gene: TRBV27
abundance: many
len: 17
j_gene: TRBJ2-1
CDR3aa: CASSSPVRTRGGNEQFF
CDR3nt: TGTGCCAGCAGTTCCCCCGTCCGGACGAGGGGCGGAAATGAGCAGTTCTTC

d_gene: -
v_gene: TRBV13
abundance: -
len: 13
j_gene: TRBJ2-7
CDR3aa: CASSPRTVGEQYF
CDR3nt: TGTGCCAGCAGCCCACGGACCGTGGGTGAGCAGTACTTC

d_gene: -
v_gene: TRBV5-1
abundance: many
len: 14
j_gene: TRBJ1-1
CDR3aa: CASSLEQLNTEAFF
CDR3nt: TGCGCCAGCAGCTTGGAACAATTGAACACTGAAGCTTTCTTT

d_gene: -
v_gene: TRBV9
abundance: -
len: 15
j_gene: TRBJ2-7
CDR3aa: CASSVSGRAPYEQYF
CDR3nt: TGTGCCAGCAGCGTATCGGGCCGTGCCCCGTACGAGCAGTACTTC

d_gene: -
v_gene: TRBV11-2
abundance: -
len: 18
j_gene: TRBJ2-3
CDR3aa: CASSLGLAVSPSTDTQYF
CDR3nt: TGTGCCAGCAGCTTAGGGTTAGCCGTGAGCCCTAGCACAGATACGCAGTATTTT

d_gene: -
v_gene: TRBV29-1
abundance: many
len: 11
j_gene: TRBJ1-2
CDR3aa: CSVESADHYTF
CDR3nt: TGCAGCGTTGAATCTGCCGATCACTACACCTTC

d_gene: -
v_gene: TRBV7-3
abundance: few
len: 16
j_gene: TRBJ2-7
CDR3aa: CASSLTFAGPQFEQYF
CDR3nt: TGTGCCAGCAGCTTAACTTTTGCGGGCCCGCAATTCGAGCAGTACTTC

d_gene: TRBD1
v_gene: TRBV5-1
abundance: many
len: 13
j_gene: TRBJ1-1
CDR3aa: CASSLGDRTEAFF
CDR3nt: TGCGCCAGCAGCTTGGGGGACAGGACTGAAGCTTTCTTT